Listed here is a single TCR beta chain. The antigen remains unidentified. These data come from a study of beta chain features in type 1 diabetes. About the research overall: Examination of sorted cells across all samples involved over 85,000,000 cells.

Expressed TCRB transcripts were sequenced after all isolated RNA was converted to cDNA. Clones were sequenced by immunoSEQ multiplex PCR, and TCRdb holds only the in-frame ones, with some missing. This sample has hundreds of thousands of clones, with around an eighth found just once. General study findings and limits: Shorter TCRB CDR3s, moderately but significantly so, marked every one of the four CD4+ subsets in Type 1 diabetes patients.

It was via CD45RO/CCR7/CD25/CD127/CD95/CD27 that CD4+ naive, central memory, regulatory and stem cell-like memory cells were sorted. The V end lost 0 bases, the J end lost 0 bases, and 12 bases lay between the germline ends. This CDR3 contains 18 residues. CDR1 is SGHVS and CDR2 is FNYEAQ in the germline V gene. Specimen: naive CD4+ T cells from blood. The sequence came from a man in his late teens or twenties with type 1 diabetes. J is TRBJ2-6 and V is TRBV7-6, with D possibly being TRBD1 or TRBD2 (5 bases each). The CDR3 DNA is TGTGCCAGCAGCTTAGCGGGGGTCGGCGCCTCTGGGGCCAACGTCCTGACTTTC. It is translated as CASSLAGVGASGANVLTF.